This T cell receptor beta chain was recorded in a study of shared clonotypes between healthy human individuals (dated by TCRdb to 2020 to 2021). A note on the overall study: A few men and two women, aged 18 to 49 years, made up the cohort. Blood TCR repertoires of four to six healthy adults were deeply sequenced to estimate repertoire size and the extent of clonotype sharing between individuals. Different laboratories and diverse techniques were used to prepare libraries and sequence TCR repertoires, to increase sequencing depth and limit assay-specific biases. Leukapheresis yielded between about 0.94 and 8.9 billion PBMCs per donor. Summary of the overall study and its limitations: Pairwise subsampling indicated that sequencing depth was expected to affect the degree of clonotype sharing among donors. Sampling was restricted to blood, and TCR repertoires in tissue are likely to differ from TCR repertoires in blood. Because the study included a small number of donors, the genetic and exposure-history diversity represented was limited.

The CDR3, from cysteine to phenylalanine, totals 13 residues. Only the CDR3 part of the read is kept: 39 bases, read in frame from the first base. Compared with germline, V lacks 4 bases and J lacks 3 bases; bases without a gene match: 3. For CDR1 and CDR2, the germline V gene lists SGHDT and YYEEEE. With regard to this clone: Its specific antigen is unknown. Per-nucleotide qualities are absent, and no much larger clonotype sits a single base away.

TCR CDR3 regions were amplified from genomic DNA by multiplex PCR using the deep immunoSEQ assay. Extracted genomic DNA from each cell subset was distributed evenly across all wells of several immunoSEQ 96-well plates, and each plate was treated as a replicate. For unsorted PBMC, roughly 0.3 ug genomic DNA, equal to 25,000 to 35,000 T cell genomes, was loaded into each replicate PCR. Ten immunoSEQ deep assay plates were used to sequence unsorted PBMC genomic DNA. The purified libraries were quantified using a Qubit 3.0 fluorometer, sized with a Bioanalyzer 2100, and then quantified again using the KAPA Library Quantification kit. Each immunoSEQ 96-well plate was sequenced on its own single-read 150-cycle Illumina NextSeq 550 flow cell. As for the original processing: The immunoSEQ output contained only junctional sequences without quality scores, so filtering could not match that applied to full-length reads. To assign V/J genes and CDR3, sequences were annotated against IMGT germline references using PyIR, a Python wrapper for IgBLAST v1.9. Any read was removed if the V/J assignment was weak (E-value above 1e-6), the CDR3 was missing, or the read contained stop codons, out-of-frame junctions, or ambiguous translated residues. V3J clonotypes were defined as sequences sharing the same inferred V gene, J gene, and CDR3 amino acid sequence. To compute the percentage overlap between repertoires, the number of shared unique clonotypes was divided by the size of the smaller repertoire. RTK rarefaction, the Chao1 estimator, and Recon v2.1 estimates of unobserved clonotypes were used to assess repertoire richness. What TCRdb holds here is the immuneACCESS table cut down to in-frame rearrangements. Part of the clones is not present; checked against another copy, under half of the missing clones reflect an unresolved V gene, and the others are unexplained. That table gives V, J and clone size, and the DNA gave D and trimming. Across this sample there are 400,000 to 500,000 clones, with around 79% seen only once. The ten largest clones represent approximately 12% of the sample.

Donors were healthy HIV-negative adults with no recently reported acute infections or vaccinations. Every donor was a Caucasian adult residing in Nashville, Tennessee, USA. For unsorted samples, about 87 million PBMCs were counted, and genomic DNA was extracted using the QIAamp DNA Blood Mini kit. Blood was collected by leukapheresis, and PBMCs were isolated by Ficoll-Histopaque density gradient centrifugation and then cryopreserved in liquid nitrogen vapor phase. The material sequenced was PBMCs. Recombination joined TRBV5-6 with TRBJ2-7; TRBD2 aligns with 8 central bases. The receptor was isolated from a woman aged 40 to 50 in good health. Some clones in this sample may be carry-over from other donors' samples. CDR3 protein: CASSSTSGYEQYF. The bases are TGTGCCAGCAGCAGCACTAGCGGCTACGAGCAGTACTTC.